A selection of T cell receptor beta chains follows, all from one sample in a study of neurological immune-mediated disorders. TCRdb recomputed calls from the 5' RACE reads with MiXCR, one row per CDR3 protein. The sample includes around 64,000 distinct CDR3 sequences, roughly 13% of them seen just once. Sequences were obtained from PBMCs. Receptor source: a woman aged 60 to 75 with HTLV-1-associated myelopathy (HAM/TSP). CDR3s include the opening cysteine and the closing phenylalanine or tryptophan. Each record gives: clone size, J gene, D gene, V gene, CDR3 DNA, CDR3 protein. A D gene is named only where the DNA matches it firmly. Expanded clones get a size class; other rows say once, few or many, or leave the size out.

many,TRBJ1-3,TRBD1,TRBV7-2,TGTGCCAGCAGCCTGAGGGACAGCTCTGGAAACACCATATATTTT,CASSLRDSSGNTIYF
many,TRBJ2-7,TRBD1,TRBV5-1,TGCGCCAGCAGCTGGACAGGGCCACTCTACGAGCAGTACTTC,CASSWTGPLYEQYF
many,TRBJ2-1,-,TRBV5-1,TGCGCCAGCAGCTTGGCGCCGGAAGCCTACAATGAGCAGTTCTTC,CASSLAPEAYNEQFF
many,TRBJ1-5,TRBD1,TRBV7-9,TGTGCCAGCAGCCCTGGGACAGTGTATAGCAATCAGCCCCAGCATTTT,CASSPGTVYSNQPQHF
many,TRBJ2-1,-,TRBV3-1,TGTGCCAGCAGATCCAGCGGCAACTCCTACAATGAGCAGTTCTTC,CASRSSGNSYNEQFF
many,TRBJ1-4,-,TRBV28,TGTGCCAGCCACGCGGGGAGTCGGGAAAAACTGTTTTTT,CASHAGSREKLFF
many,TRBJ2-2,TRBD2,TRBV5-1,TGCGCCAGCAGGACTAGCGGGAGGACCGGGGAGCTGTTTTTT,CASRTSGRTGELFF
-,TRBJ2-5,-,TRBV25-1,TGTGCCAGCAGTAGCTCCCGGGACACGTACCAAGAGACCCAGTACTTC,CASSSSRDTYQETQYF
-,TRBJ2-7,-,TRBV10-3,TGTGCCATCAGTGAGTCGGGGATAAGCTCCTACGAGCAGTACTTC,CAISESGISSYEQYF
-,TRBJ2-5,-,TRBV5-1,TGCGCCAGCAGCTTGGAGCGAGTCGGGGAGACCAAGTACTTC,CASSLERVGETKYF
many,TRBJ1-1,TRBD1,TRBV5-1,TGCGCCAGCAGGTACGACAGGGAGGAAACTGAAGCTTTCTTT,CASRYDREETEAFF
-,TRBJ2-3,TRBD2,TRBV20-1,TGCAGTGGCGGGAGAGGTTCAGATACGCAGTATTTT,CSGGRGSDTQYF
many,TRBJ2-7,TRBD1,TRBV5-1,TGCGCCAGCAGCTTGTCCGGGACAGGGACCTACGAGCAGTACTTC,CASSLSGTGTYEQYF
many,TRBJ1-1,-,TRBV6-5,TGTGCCAGCAGTTACTCCCAGGGCGCGAGCACTGAAGCTTTCTTT,CASSYSQGASTEAFF
-,TRBJ1-5,-,TRBV12-3/TRBV12-4,TGTGCCAGCAGTTTAATGCCTCGGGGACGGCACAATCAGCCCCAGCATTTT,CASSLMPRGRHNQPQHF
few,TRBJ2-3,-,TRBV5-1,TGCGCCAGCAGCTTGGCCGTAGATGCTACGCAGTATTTT,CASSLAVDATQYF
many,TRBJ1-3,-,TRBV20-1,TGCAGTGCTAGAACCCCGGGCGGACGGTCTGGAAACACCATATATTTT,CSARTPGGRSGNTIYF
many,TRBJ2-1,-,TRBV5-1,TGCGCCAGCAGCCTGACTAGGCTCGATGAGCAGTTCTTC,CASSLTRLDEQFF
many,TRBJ2-1,TRBD2,TRBV20-1,TGCAGTGCAGCGGGTACTAGCGGGAGTCGGACTGAGCAGTTCTTC,CSAAGTSGSRTEQFF
many,TRBJ2-3,TRBD2,TRBV10-3,TGTGCCATCAGGGATACTAGCGCAAGCACAGATACGCAGTATTTT,CAIRDTSASTDTQYF
many,TRBJ2-7,TRBD1,TRBV20-1,TGCAGTGCTAGAGAGACCCGGACAGGGGGCGGCGAGCAGTACTTC,CSARETRTGGGEQYF
many,TRBJ2-7,TRBD2,TRBV20-1,TGCAGTGCTAGAGATCTAGAGGCGGGAGGGCTCCCCTACGAGCAGTACTTC,CSARDLEAGGLPYEQYF
-,TRBJ2-7,-,TRBV5-1,TGCGCCAGAAAGTTGGAGAAGGCGACCTACGAGCAGTACTTC,CARKLEKATYEQYF
-,TRBJ1-1,TRBD1,TRBV5-5,TGTGCCAGCAGCTGGCAGGGGGCCGTAACTGAAGCTTTCTTT,CASSWQGAVTEAFF
many,TRBJ2-7,-,TRBV21-1,TGTGCCAGCAGCAAAGGGCGCCTCCCGGATGCCGAGCAGTACTTC,CASSKGRLPDAEQYF
many,TRBJ2-7,-,TRBV12-3/TRBV12-4,TGTGCCAGCAGTTTGGGGCAGACTAACTACGAGCAGTACTTC,CASSLGQTNYEQYF
many,TRBJ2-3,-,TRBV5-1,TGCGCCAGCAGCCGATCACTAGAATCAGATACGCAGTATTTT,CASSRSLESDTQYF
many,TRBJ2-3,-,TRBV7-9,TGTGCCAGCAGCTCCCGTCCTGGTGCAGATACGCAGTATTTT,CASSSRPGADTQYF
many,TRBJ2-1,-,TRBV10-2,TGCGCCAGCAGTGGGCATACAGGGCCGGGCAATGAGCAGTTCTTC,CASSGHTGPGNEQFF
many,TRBJ2-2,-,TRBV7-2,TGTGCCAGCGGATCCCTTGGAGGTGGCCGTGGGGAGCTGTTTTTT,CASGSLGGGRGELFF
-,TRBJ2-5,TRBD2,TRBV10-2,TGCGCCAGCAGCGGGCCGGGACTAGCGGCGCAGACCCAGTACTTC,CASSGPGLAAQTQYF
-,TRBJ1-1,-,TRBV5-1,TGCGCCATCAGCTCCGGACGGGGCTTAAGGGACACTGAAGCTTTCTTT,CAISSGRGLRDTEAFF
many,TRBJ1-5,-,TRBV11-2,TGTGCCAGCAGCTTAGAGTGGAGCAATCAGCCCCAGCATTTT,CASSLEWSNQPQHF
many,TRBJ1-1,-,TRBV11-2,TGTGCCAGCAGCTTATGGACGGTGGGGGGTGAAGCTTTCTTT,CASSLWTVGGEAFF
many,TRBJ2-3,TRBD1,TRBV20-1,TGCAGTGCTAGAGATCTGTACGGCAGGGGGCTTTCAGATACGCAGTATTTT,CSARDLYGRGLSDTQYF
many,TRBJ2-7,-,TRBV6-1,TGTGCCAGCAGTGAACGGGACTACGAGCAGTACTTC,CASSERDYEQYF
many,TRBJ2-3,-,TRBV27,TGTGCCAGCAGTCCACCCCAGCGGAGGGCCTTCACAGATACGCAGTATTTT,CASSPPQRRAFTDTQYF
-,TRBJ1-2,-,TRBV5-8,TGTGCCTGCAGTCTCCAAGGGGCCAGTGGCACCTTC,CACSLQGASGTF
-,TRBJ1-1,-,TRBV18,TGTGCCAGCTCACGGGGGTTGAACACTGGAGCTTTCTTT,CASSRGLNTGAFF
many,TRBJ2-3,TRBD2,TRBV28,TGTGCCAGCAGTGGGCACTTTACTAGCGGTCTCGTTGATACGCAGTATTTT,CASSGHFTSGLVDTQYF
many,TRBJ2-2,-,TRBV5-1,TGCGCCAGCAGCTTCGTAGCTCCTGGGAACACCGGGGAGCTGTTTTTT,CASSFVAPGNTGELFF
few,TRBJ1-2,TRBD1,TRBV14,TGTGCCAGCAGCCAAGAGGGCTGGTACAGGGGGCACAACTATGGCTACACCTTC,CASSQEGWYRGHNYGYTF
once,TRBJ1-2,-,TRBV21-1,TGTGCCAGCGATAATGAGGACTCCCTTCCCTATTATGGCTACACCTTC,CASDNEDSLPYYGYTF
many,TRBJ2-1,-,TRBV20-1,TGCAGTGCTAGAGATGAGGAGGGGGGCCTAAACAATGAGCAGTTCTTC,CSARDEEGGLNNEQFF
many,TRBJ2-2,TRBD2,TRBV20-1,TGCAGTGCTAGGCCGGGACTAGCGGGAGGAACCGGGGAGCTGTTTTTT,CSARPGLAGGTGELFF
few,TRBJ2-7,-,TRBV19,TGTGCCAGTAGACCGGCTGGGGTAGGCTACGAGCAGTACTTC,CASRPAGVGYEQYF
-,TRBJ2-1,-,TRBV20-1,TGCAGTGCTAGTTTAGGGGTTGAACCCTACAATGAGCAGTTCTTC,CSASLGVEPYNEQFF
many,TRBJ1-1,-,TRBV6-5,TGTGCCAGCAGTTACTCGCAGAACACTGAAGCTTTCTTT,CASSYSQNTEAFF
many,TRBJ2-3,-,TRBV7-3,TGTGCCAGCAGCCCCTCAGGGGACCGGAGTTCCGATACGCAGTATTTT,CASSPSGDRSSDTQYF
few,TRBJ2-1,-,TRBV29-1,TGCAGCGTTCTGGGCCCCCCAGGCAATGAGCAGTTCTTC,CSVLGPPGNEQFF